This entry features one TCR beta chain sequence. The data belong to a study of blood T cell repertoires in COVID-19. V lost 0 bases to trimming and J lost 2 bases; unmatched junction nucleotides: 4. From germline, CDR1 is LGHNA and CDR2 YNFKEQ. There are 15 residues in the CDR3. The table came from immunoSEQ multiplex PCR; TCRdb's copy has only in-frame clones and leaves some out. The data show about 180,000 clones, 75% to 90% seen once. The clonotype was recovered from a man aged 60 to 69 with acute or convalescent COVID-19. Sequencing was done on a sample of peripheral blood. J is TRBJ2-7 and V is TRBV4-2; 7 positions match TRBD2. CDR3 nucleotide sequence: TGTGCCAGCAGCCAAGATTTAGCGGGTACCTACGAGCAGTACTTC. This encodes CASSQDLAGTYEQYF.